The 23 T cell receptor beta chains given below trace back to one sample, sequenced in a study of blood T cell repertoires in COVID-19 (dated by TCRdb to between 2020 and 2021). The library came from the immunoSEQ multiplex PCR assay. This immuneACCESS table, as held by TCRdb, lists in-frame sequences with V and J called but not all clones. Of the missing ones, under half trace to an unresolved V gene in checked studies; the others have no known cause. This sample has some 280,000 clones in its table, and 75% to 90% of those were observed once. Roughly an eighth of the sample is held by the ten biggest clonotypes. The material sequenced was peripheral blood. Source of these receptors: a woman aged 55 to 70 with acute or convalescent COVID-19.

CDR3 DNA: TGTGCCAGCAGTTTTAGGCAGCAGGGGAACACTGAAGCTTTCTTT. Translated: CASSFRQQGNTEAFF. The chain carries TRBV7-9 and TRBJ1-1; D is possibly TRBD1 (5 bases). The V end was cut by 6 bases, the J end by 1 base, with 15 bases between. The germline V gene has CDR1 SEHNR and CDR2 FQNEAQ (reference sequence). The CDR3 contains 15 residues.

CDR3 loop: CASNADRQQGSQHF. Here the CDR3 DNA reads TGTGCCAGCAATGCCGACAGGCAACAGGGCTCCCAGCATTTT. This chain connects TRBV6-5 to TRBJ1-5, with TRBD1 as a possible D gene (6 bases). Germline CDR1 and CDR2: MNHEY and SVGAGI. The CDR3 consists of 14 residues. V lost 7 bases and J 11 bases, leaving 21 bases between the germline ends.

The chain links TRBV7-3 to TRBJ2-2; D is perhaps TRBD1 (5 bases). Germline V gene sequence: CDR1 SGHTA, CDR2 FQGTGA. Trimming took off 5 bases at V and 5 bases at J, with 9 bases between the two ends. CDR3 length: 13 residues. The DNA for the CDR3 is TGTGCCAGCAGCCCCCCAGGGACCGGGGAGCTGTTTTTT. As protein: CASSPPGTGELFF.

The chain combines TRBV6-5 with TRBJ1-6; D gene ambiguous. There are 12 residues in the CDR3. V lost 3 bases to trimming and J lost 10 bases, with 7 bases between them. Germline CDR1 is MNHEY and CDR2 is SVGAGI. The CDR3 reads CASSYYNSPLHF. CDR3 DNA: TGTGCCAGCAGTTATTACAACTCACCCCTCCACTTT.

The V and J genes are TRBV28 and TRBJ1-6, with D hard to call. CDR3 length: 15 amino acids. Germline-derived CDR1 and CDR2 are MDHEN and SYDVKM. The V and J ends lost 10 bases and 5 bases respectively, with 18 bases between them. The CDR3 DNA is TGTGCCATTCGGGGTGCACCCGTTAATAATTCACCCCTCCACTTT. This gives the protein CAIRGAPVNNSPLHF.

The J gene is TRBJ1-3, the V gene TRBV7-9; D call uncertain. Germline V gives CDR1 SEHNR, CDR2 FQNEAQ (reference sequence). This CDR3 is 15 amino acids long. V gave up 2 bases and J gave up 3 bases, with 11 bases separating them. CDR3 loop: CASSLSGKSGNTIYF. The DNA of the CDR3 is TGTGCCAGCAGCTTAAGCGGGAAGAGTGGAAACACCATATATTTT.

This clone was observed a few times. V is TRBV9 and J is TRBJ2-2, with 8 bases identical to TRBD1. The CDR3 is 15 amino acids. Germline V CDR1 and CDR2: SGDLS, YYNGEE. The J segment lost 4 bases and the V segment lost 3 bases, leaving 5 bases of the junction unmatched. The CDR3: CASSGLTGATGELFF. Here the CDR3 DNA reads TGTGCCAGCAGCGGATTGACAGGGGCCACCGGGGAGCTGTTTTTT.

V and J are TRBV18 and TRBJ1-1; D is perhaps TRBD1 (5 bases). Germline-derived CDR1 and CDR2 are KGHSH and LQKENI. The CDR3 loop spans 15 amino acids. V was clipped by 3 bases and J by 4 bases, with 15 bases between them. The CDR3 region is CASSPGGGEGTEAFF. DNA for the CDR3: TGTGCCAGCTCACCCGGGGGAGGTGAAGGCACTGAAGCTTTCTTT.

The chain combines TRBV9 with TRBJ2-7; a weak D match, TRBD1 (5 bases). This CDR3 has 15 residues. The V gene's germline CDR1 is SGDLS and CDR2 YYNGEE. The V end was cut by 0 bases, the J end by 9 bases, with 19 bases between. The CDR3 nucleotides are TGTGCCAGCAGCGTAGAGGGGTCAATGGATTTAGGGCAGTACTTC. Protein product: CASSVEGSMDLGQYF.

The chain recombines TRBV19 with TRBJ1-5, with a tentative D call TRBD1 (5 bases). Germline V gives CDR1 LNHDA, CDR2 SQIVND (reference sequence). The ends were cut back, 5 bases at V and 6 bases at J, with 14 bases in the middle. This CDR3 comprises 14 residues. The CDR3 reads CASSLQWGGQPQHF. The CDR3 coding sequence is TGTGCCAGTAGTCTCCAGTGGGGGGGTCAGCCCCAGCATTTT. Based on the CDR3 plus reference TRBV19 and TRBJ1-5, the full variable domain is DGGITQSPKYLFRKEGQNVTLSCEQNLNHDAMYWYRQDPGQGLRLIYYSQIVNDFQKGDIAEGYSVSREKKESFPLTVTSAQKNPTAFYLCASSLQWGGQPQHFGDGTRLSIL.

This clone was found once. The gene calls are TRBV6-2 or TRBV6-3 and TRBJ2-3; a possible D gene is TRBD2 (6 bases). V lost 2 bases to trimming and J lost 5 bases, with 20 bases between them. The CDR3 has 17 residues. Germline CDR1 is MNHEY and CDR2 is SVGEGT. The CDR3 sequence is CASSYRGITLRGDTQYF. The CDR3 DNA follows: TGTGCCAGCAGTTACCGCGGGATAACCCTACGGGGAGATACGCAGTATTTT.

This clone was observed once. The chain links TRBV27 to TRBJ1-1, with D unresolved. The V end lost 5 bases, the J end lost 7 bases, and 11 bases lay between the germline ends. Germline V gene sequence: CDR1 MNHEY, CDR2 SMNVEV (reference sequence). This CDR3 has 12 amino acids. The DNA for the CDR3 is TGTGCCAGCAGTCCAATATCCGGTGAAGCTTTCTTT. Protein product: CASSPISGEAFF.

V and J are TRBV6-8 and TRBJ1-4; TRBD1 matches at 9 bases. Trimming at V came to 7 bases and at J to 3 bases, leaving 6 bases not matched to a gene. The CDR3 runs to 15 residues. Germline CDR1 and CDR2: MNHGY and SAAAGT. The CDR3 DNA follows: TGTGCCAGCATAATACAGGGGGCCCCTAATGAAAAACTGTTTTTT. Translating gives CASIIQGAPNEKLFF.

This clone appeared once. CDR3 sequence reads: CASSKTGSATKLFF. DNA of the CDR3: TGTGCCAGCAGTAAGACAGGGAGCGCCACAAAACTGTTTTTT. The chain combines TRBV6-5 with TRBJ1-4; 7 nucleotides line up with TRBD1. This CDR3 is 14 amino acids long. Losses at the gene ends were 5 bases for V and 10 bases for J; bases not matched to a gene: 10. In germline, CDR1 is MNHEY, CDR2 SVGAGI.

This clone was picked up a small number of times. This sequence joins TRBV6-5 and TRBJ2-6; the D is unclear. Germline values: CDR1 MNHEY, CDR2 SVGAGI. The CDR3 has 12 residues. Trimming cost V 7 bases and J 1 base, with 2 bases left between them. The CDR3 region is CASTSGANVLTF. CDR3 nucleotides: TGTGCCAGCACATCTGGGGCCAACGTCCTGACTTTC.

CDR3 nucleotides: TGTGCCAGCAGCTGGGACCCACGGGACATCAACGACCAGCCCCAGCATTTT. It translates to CASSWDPRDINDQPQHF. V gene TRBV28 combines with J gene TRBJ1-5; the D gene is possibly TRBD1 (6 bases). Germline V gene lookup returns CDR1 MDHEN and CDR2 SYDVKM. This CDR3 has 17 residues. V was cut by 6 bases and J by 7 bases, with 25 bases left in between.

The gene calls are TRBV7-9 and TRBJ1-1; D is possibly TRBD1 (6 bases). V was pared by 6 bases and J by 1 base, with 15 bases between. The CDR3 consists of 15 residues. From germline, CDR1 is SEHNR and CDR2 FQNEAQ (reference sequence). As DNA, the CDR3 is TGTGCCAGCAGTCCACAGGGTTGGGGGAACACTGAAGCTTTCTTT. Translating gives CASSPQGWGNTEAFF.

The chain's CDR3 is CASSPTGGSAEAFF. DNA of the CDR3: TGTGCCAGCTCACCGACAGGGGGAAGCGCTGAAGCTTTCTTT. The V and J genes are TRBV18 and TRBJ1-1; 9 positions agree with TRBD1. The CDR3 is made up of 14 amino acids. V shed 3 bases and J 6 bases; nucleotides not matched to a gene: 5. Germline V CDR1 and CDR2: KGHSH, LQKENI.

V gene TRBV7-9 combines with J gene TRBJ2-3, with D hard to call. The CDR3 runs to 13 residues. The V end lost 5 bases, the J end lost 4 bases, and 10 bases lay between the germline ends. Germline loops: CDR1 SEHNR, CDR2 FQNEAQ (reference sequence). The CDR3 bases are TGTGCCAGCAGCCAGACGAGGCCAGATACGCAGTATTTT. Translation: CASSQTRPDTQYF.

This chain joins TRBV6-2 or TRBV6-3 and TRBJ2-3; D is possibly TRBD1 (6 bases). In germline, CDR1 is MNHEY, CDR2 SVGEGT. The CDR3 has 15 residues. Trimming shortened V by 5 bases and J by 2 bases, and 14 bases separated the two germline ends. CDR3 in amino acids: CASSRQDGITDTQYF. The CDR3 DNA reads TGTGCCAGCAGTCGACAGGACGGGATCACAGATACGCAGTATTTT.

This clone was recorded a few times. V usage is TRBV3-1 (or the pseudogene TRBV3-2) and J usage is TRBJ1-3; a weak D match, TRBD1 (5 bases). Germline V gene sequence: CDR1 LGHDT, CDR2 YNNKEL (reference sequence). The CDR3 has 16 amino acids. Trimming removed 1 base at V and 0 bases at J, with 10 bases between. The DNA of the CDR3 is TGTGCCAGCAGCCAAGCGGGACTGATCTCTGGAAACACCATATATTTT. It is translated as CASSQAGLISGNTIYF.

This chain's CDR3 is CASSMLRLGQYGYTF. In DNA form, the CDR3 reads TGTGCCAGTAGTATGCTGCGTTTGGGGCAGTATGGCTACACCTTC. The chain is built from TRBV19 and TRBJ1-2; perhaps TRBD1 as D (5 bases). The V and J ends lost 3 bases and 5 bases respectively, with 16 bases between them. This CDR3 has 15 amino acids. Germline lookup yields CDR1 LNHDA and CDR2 SQIVND (reference sequence).

This chain's CDR3 is CASSVDREVQPQHF. The DNA for the CDR3 is TGTGCCAGCAGCGTGGACAGGGAGGTTCAGCCCCAGCATTTT. The chain joins TRBV7-9 to TRBJ1-5; 8 bases fit TRBD1. The germline V gene has CDR1 SEHNR and CDR2 FQNEAQ (reference sequence). CDR3 length equals 14 residues. V lost 5 bases to trimming and J lost 6 bases; unmatched junction nucleotides: 6. Based on the CDR3 plus reference TRBV7-9 and TRBJ1-5, the full variable domain is DTGVSQNPRHKITKRGQNVTFRCDPISEHNRLYWYRQTLGQGPEFLTYFQNEAQLEKSRLLSDRFSAERPKGSFSTLEIQRTEQGDSAMYLCASSVDREVQPQHFGDGTRLSIL.